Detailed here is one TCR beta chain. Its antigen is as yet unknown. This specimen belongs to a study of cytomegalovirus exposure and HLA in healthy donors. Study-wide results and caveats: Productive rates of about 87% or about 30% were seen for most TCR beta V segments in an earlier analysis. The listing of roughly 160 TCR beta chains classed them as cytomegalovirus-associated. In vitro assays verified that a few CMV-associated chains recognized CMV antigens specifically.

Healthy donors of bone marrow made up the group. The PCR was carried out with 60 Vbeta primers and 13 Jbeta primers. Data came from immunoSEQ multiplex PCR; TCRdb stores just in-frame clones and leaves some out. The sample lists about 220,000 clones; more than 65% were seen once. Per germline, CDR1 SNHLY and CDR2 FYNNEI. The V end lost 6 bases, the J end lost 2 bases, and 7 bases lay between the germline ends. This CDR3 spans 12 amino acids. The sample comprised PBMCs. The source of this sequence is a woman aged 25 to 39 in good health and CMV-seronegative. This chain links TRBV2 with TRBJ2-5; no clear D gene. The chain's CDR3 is CASRVRQETQYF. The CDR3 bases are TGTGCCAGCAGAGTGAGACAAGAGACCCAGTACTTC.